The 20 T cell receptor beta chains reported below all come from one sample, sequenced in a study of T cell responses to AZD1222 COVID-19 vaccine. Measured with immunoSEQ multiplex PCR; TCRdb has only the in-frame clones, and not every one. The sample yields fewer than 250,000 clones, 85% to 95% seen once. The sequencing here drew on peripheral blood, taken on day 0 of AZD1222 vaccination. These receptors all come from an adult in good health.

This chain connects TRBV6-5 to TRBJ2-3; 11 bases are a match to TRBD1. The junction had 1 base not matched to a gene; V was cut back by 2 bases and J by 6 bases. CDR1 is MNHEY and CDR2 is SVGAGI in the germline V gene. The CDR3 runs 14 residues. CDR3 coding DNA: TGTGCCAGCAGTTACGGGACAGGGGGGGATACGCAGTATTTT. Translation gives CASSYGTGGDTQYF.

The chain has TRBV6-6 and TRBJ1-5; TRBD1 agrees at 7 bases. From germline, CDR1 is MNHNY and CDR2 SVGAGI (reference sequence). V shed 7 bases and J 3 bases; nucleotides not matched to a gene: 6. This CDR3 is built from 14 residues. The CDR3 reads CASTYGQANQPQHF. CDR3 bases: TGTGCCAGCACCTACGGACAGGCCAATCAGCCCCAGCATTTT.

CDR3 nucleotides: TGTGCCAGTACCGAAACAACCCTCCGAGTCGCCGGGGAGCTGTTTTTT. Its protein product is CASTETTLRVAGELFF. The rearrangement links TRBV19 to TRBJ2-2, with D hard to call. The CDR3 is 16 residues long. CDR1 is LNHDA and CDR2 is SQIVND in the germline V gene (reference sequence). V was trimmed by 7 bases and J by 6 bases, leaving 21 bases between them. Drawing the rest from reference TRBV19 and TRBJ2-2, the complete variable domain is DGGITQSPKYLFRKEGQNVTLSCEQNLNHDAMYWYRQDPGQGLRLIYYSQIVNDFQKGDIAEGYSVSREKKESFPLTVTSAQKNPTAFYLCASTETTLRVAGELFFGEGSRLTVL.

Here the CDR3 DNA reads TGTGCCAGCAGGAACATAAGGGAAAAACTGTTTTTT. Translated: CASRNIREKLFF. The rearrangement joins TRBV12-3 or TRBV12-4 to TRBJ1-4; D not resolved. V shed 6 bases and J shed 8 bases, with 10 bases lying between them. This CDR3 is 12 amino acids long.

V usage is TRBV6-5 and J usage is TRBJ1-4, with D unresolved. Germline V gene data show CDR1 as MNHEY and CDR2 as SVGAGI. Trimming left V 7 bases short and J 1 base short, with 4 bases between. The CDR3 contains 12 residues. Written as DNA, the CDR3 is TGTGCCAGCAAAGAAACTAATGAAAAACTGTTTTTT. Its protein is CASKETNEKLFF.

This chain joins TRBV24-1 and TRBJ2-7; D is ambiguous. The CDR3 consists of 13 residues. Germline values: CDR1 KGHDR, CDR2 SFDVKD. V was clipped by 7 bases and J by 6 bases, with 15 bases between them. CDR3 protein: CATSLGPSREQYF. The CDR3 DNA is TGTGCCACCAGCTTAGGGCCTTCACGCGAGCAGTACTTC.

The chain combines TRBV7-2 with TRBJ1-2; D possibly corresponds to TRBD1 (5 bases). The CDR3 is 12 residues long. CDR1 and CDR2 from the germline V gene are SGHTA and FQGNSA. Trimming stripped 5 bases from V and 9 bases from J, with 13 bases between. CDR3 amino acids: CASSPSKGSYTF. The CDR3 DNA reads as TGTGCCAGCAGCCCTTCCAAGGGGAGCTACACCTTC.

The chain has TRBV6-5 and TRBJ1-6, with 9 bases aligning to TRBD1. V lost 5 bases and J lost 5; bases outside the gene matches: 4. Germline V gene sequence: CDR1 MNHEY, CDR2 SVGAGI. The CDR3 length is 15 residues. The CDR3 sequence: CASSRDRANNSPLHF. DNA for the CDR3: TGTGCCAGCAGTCGGGACAGGGCGAATAATTCACCCCTCCACTTT.

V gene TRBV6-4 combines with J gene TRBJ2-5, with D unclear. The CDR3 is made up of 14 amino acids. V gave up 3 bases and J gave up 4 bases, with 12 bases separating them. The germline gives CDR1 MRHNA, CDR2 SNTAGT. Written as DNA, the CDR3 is TGTGCCAGCAGTGAGCGAGTAGGCGGAGAGACCCAGTACTTC. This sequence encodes CASSERVGGETQYF.

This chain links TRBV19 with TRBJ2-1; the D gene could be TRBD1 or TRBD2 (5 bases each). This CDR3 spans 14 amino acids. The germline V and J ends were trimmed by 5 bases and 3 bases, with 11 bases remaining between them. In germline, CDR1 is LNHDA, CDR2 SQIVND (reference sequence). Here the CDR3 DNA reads TGTGCCAGTAGTGGGGACGGCAGCTACAATGAGCAGTTCTTC. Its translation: CASSGDGSYNEQFF.

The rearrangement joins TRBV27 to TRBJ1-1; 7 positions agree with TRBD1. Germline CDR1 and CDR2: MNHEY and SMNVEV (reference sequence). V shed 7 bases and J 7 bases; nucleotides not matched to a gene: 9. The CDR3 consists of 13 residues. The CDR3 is CASTDGQADEAFF. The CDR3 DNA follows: TGTGCCAGCACTGATGGACAGGCCGATGAAGCTTTCTTT.

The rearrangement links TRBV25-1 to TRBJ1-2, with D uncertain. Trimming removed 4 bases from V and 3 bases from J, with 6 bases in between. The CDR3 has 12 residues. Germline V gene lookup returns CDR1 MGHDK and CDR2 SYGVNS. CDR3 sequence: CASSVRDYGYTF. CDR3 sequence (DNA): TGTGCCAGCAGTGTGAGGGACTATGGCTACACCTTC.

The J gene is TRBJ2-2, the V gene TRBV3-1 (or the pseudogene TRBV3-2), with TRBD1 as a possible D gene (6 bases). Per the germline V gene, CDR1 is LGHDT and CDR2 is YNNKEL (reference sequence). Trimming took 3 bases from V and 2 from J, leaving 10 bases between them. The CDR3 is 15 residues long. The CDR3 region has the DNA TGTGCCAGCAGCCAGTGGGACACCAACACCGGGGAGCTGTTTTTT. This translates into CASSQWDTNTGELFF.

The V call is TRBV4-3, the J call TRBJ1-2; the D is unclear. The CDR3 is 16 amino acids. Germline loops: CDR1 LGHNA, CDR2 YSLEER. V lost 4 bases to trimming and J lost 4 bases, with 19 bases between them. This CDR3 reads CASSRDGFGEAYGYTF. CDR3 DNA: TGCGCCAGCAGCCGAGATGGGTTCGGGGAGGCCTATGGCTACACCTTC.

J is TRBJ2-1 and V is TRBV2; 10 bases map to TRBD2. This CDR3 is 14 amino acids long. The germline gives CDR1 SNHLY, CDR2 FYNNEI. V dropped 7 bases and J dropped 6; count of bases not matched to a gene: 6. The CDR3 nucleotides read TGTGCCAGCACGGTGGAGCGGGGGGGCAATGAGCAGTTCTTC. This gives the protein CASTVERGGNEQFF.

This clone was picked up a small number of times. The CDR3 DNA reads as TGTGCCAGCAACCTAGTTAACACCGGGGAGCTGTTTTTT. Amino acids: CASNLVNTGELFF. The rearrangement links TRBV28 to TRBJ2-2; D is unresolved. The CDR3 totals 13 residues. From germline, CDR1 is MDHEN and CDR2 SYDVKM. V lost 7 bases and J lost 2, with 8 bases in between.

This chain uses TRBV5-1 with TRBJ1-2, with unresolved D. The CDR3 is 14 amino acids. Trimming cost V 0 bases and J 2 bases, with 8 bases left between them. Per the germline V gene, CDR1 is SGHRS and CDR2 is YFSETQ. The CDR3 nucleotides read TGCGCCAGCAGCTTGGGTGACAAGAACTATGGCTACACCTTC. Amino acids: CASSLGDKNYGYTF.

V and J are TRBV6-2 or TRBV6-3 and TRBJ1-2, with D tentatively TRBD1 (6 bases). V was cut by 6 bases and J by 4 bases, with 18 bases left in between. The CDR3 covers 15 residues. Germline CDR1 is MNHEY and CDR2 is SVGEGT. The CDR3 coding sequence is TGTGCCAGCAGCCCGGAGTGGGGGCCTTCCTATGGCTACACCTTC. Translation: CASSPEWGPSYGYTF.

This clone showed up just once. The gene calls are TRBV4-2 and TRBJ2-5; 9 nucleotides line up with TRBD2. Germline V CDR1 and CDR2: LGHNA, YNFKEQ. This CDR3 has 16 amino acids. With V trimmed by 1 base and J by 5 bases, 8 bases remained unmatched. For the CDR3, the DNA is TGTGCCAGCAGCCAAGTCGCGGGGGGGGCTAGGGAGACCCAGTACTTC. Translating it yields CASSQVAGGARETQYF.

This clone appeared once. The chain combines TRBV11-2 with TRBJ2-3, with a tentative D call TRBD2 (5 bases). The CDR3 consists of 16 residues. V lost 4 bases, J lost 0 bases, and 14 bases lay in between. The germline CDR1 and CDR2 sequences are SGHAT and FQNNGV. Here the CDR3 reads CASSYSSRPSTDTQYF. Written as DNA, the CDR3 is TGTGCCAGCAGCTATTCTAGCCGCCCTAGCACAGATACGCAGTATTTT.